Below, 11 T cell receptor beta chains from the same sample are listed, as sequenced in a study of cytomegalovirus exposure and HLA in healthy donors. PCR amplification relied on 60 Vbeta primers (plus 13 Jbeta primers). Only in-frame clones appear in the TCRdb table, and some are missing; sequencing was by immunoSEQ multiplex PCR. Listed are fewer than 200,000 clones; approximately 6.5% falls within the top ten. Specimen: PBMCs. Receptors originate from a young man in good health and CMV-seronegative.

J is TRBJ2-3 and V is TRBV4-1; possible D gene TRBD1, 5 bases. The germline V gene has CDR1 MGHRA and CDR2 YSYEKL. V lost 2 bases to trimming and J lost 3 bases, with 18 bases between them. This CDR3 has 17 residues. DNA of the CDR3: TGCGCCAGCAGCCAATACCCGTCAGGGAAATCGACAGATACGCAGTATTTT. This translates into CASSQYPSGKSTDTQYF.

This chain joins TRBV5-4 and TRBJ1-3; no clear D. The V and J ends lost 0 bases and 0 bases respectively, with 13 bases between them. The CDR3 is 17 residues long. Looked up from germline, CDR1 is SGHNT and CDR2 is YYREEE (reference sequence). CDR3 sequence (DNA): TGTGCCAGCAGCTTGGGTTCGGGAATGCCCTCTGGAAACACCATATATTTT. As protein: CASSLGSGMPSGNTIYF.

The J gene is TRBJ2-5, the V gene TRBV12-5; the match to TRBD2 covers 10 bases. Germline-derived CDR1 and CDR2 are LGHNT and FRNRAP. There are 18 residues in the CDR3. With 7 bases clipped from V and 4 bases from J, the junction kept 18 bases outside the gene matches. The CDR3 loop reads CASAPVLAGPPSGETQYF. The CDR3 DNA follows: TGTGCTAGTGCCCCGGTACTAGCGGGGCCCCCTTCGGGAGAGACCCAGTACTTC.

The rearrangement links TRBV5-1 to TRBJ1-1; tentative D call: TRBD1 (6 bases). CDR3 length: 16 residues. CDR1 and CDR2 (germline): SGHRS, YFSETQ. Trimming stripped 5 bases from V and 5 bases from J, with 22 bases between. The CDR3 bases are TGCGCCAGCAGTCCTCAGGCGGGGGGCTCGGGGACTGAAGCTTTCTTT. Protein product: CASSPQAGGSGTEAFF.

The chain has TRBV5-8 and TRBJ2-5, with D possibly TRBD2 on 5 matching bases. This CDR3 is 11 amino acids long. The V end was cut by 7 bases, the J end by 2 bases, with 6 bases between. CDR1 SGHTS and CDR2 YDEGEE come from the germline V gene. The CDR3 DNA sequence: TGTGCCAGCCGGGAACAAGAGACCCAGTACTTC. It is translated as CASREQETQYF.

This chain connects TRBV7-9 to TRBJ2-7; 8 bases are a match to TRBD1. The germline gives CDR1 SEHNR, CDR2 FQNEAQ (reference sequence). After removal of 4 bases from V and 2 bases from J, the junction contained 10 bases not matched to a gene. This CDR3 spans 16 amino acids. The CDR3 sequence is CASSSQGARGPYEQYF. The CDR3 bases are TGTGCCAGCAGCTCCCAGGGGGCGCGCGGTCCCTACGAGCAGTACTTC.

This chain's CDR3 is CASSMEASGSYEQYF. The CDR3 coding sequence is TGTGCCAGTAGTATGGAAGCTAGCGGGAGCTACGAGCAGTACTTC. This chain uses TRBV19 with TRBJ2-7, with 10 bases fitting TRBD2. J gave up 3 bases and V 3 bases, and 5 bases lay outside the gene matches. Per germline, CDR1 LNHDA and CDR2 SQIVND (reference sequence). This CDR3 is built from 15 residues.

This sequence joins TRBV10-3 and TRBJ1-4; D ambiguous. The CDR3 length is 15 residues. V lost 0 bases and J lost 4, with 9 bases in between. From germline, CDR1 is ENHRY and CDR2 SYGVKD. CDR3 region: CAISESKLINEKLFF. CDR3 sequence (DNA): TGTGCCATCAGTGAGTCCAAGCTTATTAATGAAAAACTGTTTTTT.

This chain connects TRBV2 to TRBJ1-2; 8 bases align to TRBD1. The germline gives CDR1 SNHLY, CDR2 FYNNEI. The length of the CDR3 is 15 residues. V trimming: 6 bases; J trimming: 5 bases; junction bases outside the gene matches: 11. The CDR3 DNA follows: TGTGCCAGCAGCGAGGACAGGGAGGAACTATATGGCTACACCTTC. This codes for CASSEDREELYGYTF.

The rearrangement links TRBV7-8 to TRBJ2-7; 7 bases match TRBD1. V lost 2 bases, J lost 0 bases, and 7 bases stayed unmatched. This CDR3 contains 16 residues. Germline V gene data show CDR1 as SGHVS and CDR2 as FQNEAQ. The DNA of the CDR3 is TGTGCCAGCAGCTTACGCCAGGGGGAGAGCTCCTACGAGCAGTACTTC. This codes for CASSLRQGESSYEQYF. Combining the CDR3 with reference TRBV7-8 and TRBJ2-7 gives the whole variable domain GAGVSQSPRYKVAKRGQDVALRCDPISGHVSLFWYQQALGQGPEFLTYFQNEAQLDKSGLPSDRFFAERPEGSVSTLKIQRTQQEDSAVYLCASSLRQGESSYEQYFGPGTRLTVT.

The CDR3 protein is CASSPSGRADTQYF. The CDR3 region has the DNA TGTGCCAGCAGCCCAAGCGGGAGAGCAGATACGCAGTATTTT. J is TRBJ2-3 and V is TRBV6-5; 8 nucleotides align to TRBD2. Germline CDR1 reads MNHEY; CDR2 reads SVGAGI. The V and J ends lost 6 bases and 4 bases, in that order; junction bases with no gene match: 6. This CDR3 is 14 amino acids long.